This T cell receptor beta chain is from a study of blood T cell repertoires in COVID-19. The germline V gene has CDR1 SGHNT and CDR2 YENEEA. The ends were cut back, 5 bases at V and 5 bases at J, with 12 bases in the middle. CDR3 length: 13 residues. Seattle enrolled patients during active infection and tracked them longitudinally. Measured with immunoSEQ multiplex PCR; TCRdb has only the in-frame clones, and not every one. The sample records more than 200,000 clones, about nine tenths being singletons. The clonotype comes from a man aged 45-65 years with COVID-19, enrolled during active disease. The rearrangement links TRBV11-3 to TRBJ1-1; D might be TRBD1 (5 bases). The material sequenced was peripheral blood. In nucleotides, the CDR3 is TGTGCCAGCAGCCAGGGATTTCGGACTGAAGCTTTCTTT. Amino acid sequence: CASSQGFRTEAFF.